The table lists the clone carrying this TCR beta chain with a count of one. Some clones are missing from TCRdb's copy, which holds only in-frame ones; the method was immunoSEQ multiplex PCR. The table records almost 400,000 clones, 88% of them present only once. The ends were cut back, 5 bases at V and 6 bases at J, with 17 bases in the middle. The CDR3 is 15 residues long. The germline V gene encodes CDR1 SGHTA and CDR2 FQGNSA. This record belongs to a study of blood T cell repertoires in COVID-19. Study details: PBMCs, B-cell-depleted T cells, or T cells provided the cDNA or gDNA that made up the material.

Participants were aged roughly 18 to 89 years from approximately 23 US areas. Cohort allocation depended upon clinical history that participants reported. This receptor was taken from a woman in her thirties with acute COVID-19. The rearrangement uses TRBV7-2 and TRBJ1-5, with no clear D. Material: PBMCs or T cells enriched from blood (not recorded which). The CDR3 is CASSPTGELSQPQHF. The CDR3 nucleotides read TGTGCCAGCAGCCCAACCGGGGAGTTAAGTCAGCCCCAGCATTTT.